This T cell receptor (beta chain) was recovered during a study of early T cells in non-severe SARS-CoV-2 infection. Germline assignment: CDR1 SGHVS and CDR2 FQNEAQ. The CDR3 runs 16 residues. V gave up 3 bases and J gave up 0 bases, with 13 bases separating them. Attached unique molecular identifiers marked individual cDNA molecules. TCRdb re-called the 5' RACE reads through MiXCR, storing one row per CDR3 protein. The table shows 60,000 to 85,000 distinct CDR3 sequences, with roughly a sixth occurring only once. This clonotype was seen only a few times. This chain uses TRBV7-8 with TRBJ2-3, with D perhaps matching TRBD1 (6 bases). This TCR was sampled from an adult who was a healthcare worker with PCR-confirmed SARS-CoV-2 infection or an uninfected control (not recorded which). Sequencing was done on a sample of whole blood. The CDR3 sequence: CASSFLGDTSTDTQYF. The CDR3, as DNA: TGTGCCAGCAGCTTCCTGGGGGACACCAGCACAGATACGCAGTATTTT.